This passage covers 5 T cell receptor beta chains from one sample sequenced in a study of human T cells and chemical hapten exposure. From the RACE reads, TCRdb called clonotypes with MiXCR, one entry per CDR3 protein. The profile shows 150,000 to 200,000 distinct CDR3 sequences, around 20% of them singletons. Indicated time point: patch test 1, 2 weeks after DPC sensitization. Treatment described: therapeutic diphenylcyclopropenone sensitization with weekly scalp DPC. Sample: whole blood, taken in connection with sensitization to the hapten diphenylcyclopropenone (DPC). Receptor source: a woman aged 45-65 years with alopecia areata. Some clones in this sample may be carry-over from other donors' samples.

V gene TRBV29-1 combines with J gene TRBJ2-1; 10 bases are a match to TRBD2. V trimming: 7 bases; J trimming: 4 bases; junction bases outside the gene matches: 7. Germline CDR1 is SQVTM and CDR2 is ANQGSEA. The CDR3 sequence is 14 residues long. CDR3 in amino acids: CSAAGTSVYNEQFF. DNA of the CDR3: TGCAGCGCCGCCGGGACTAGCGTTTACAATGAGCAGTTCTTC.

The genes are TRBV7-8 and TRBJ1-2; possible D gene TRBD1, 5 bases. Germline assignment: CDR1 SGHVS and CDR2 FQNEAQ. The CDR3 loop spans 15 amino acids. Trimming took 0 bases from V and 3 from J, leaving 11 bases between them. The CDR3 DNA follows: TGTGCCAGCAGCTTAGCGCTGGGGGGAGACTATGGCTACACCTTC. Translated, it gives CASSLALGGDYGYTF.

This clonotype was recorded a few times. The chain recombines TRBV27 with TRBJ1-2; 7 nucleotides line up with TRBD1. The CDR3 runs to 12 residues. V shed 6 bases, J shed 8 bases, and the junction held 6 bases outside the gene matches. CDR1 is MNHEY, CDR2 SMNVEV, per germline (reference sequence). The CDR3 reads CASSPTGEGYTF. As DNA, the CDR3 is TGTGCCAGCAGCCCTACAGGGGAAGGCTACACCTTC.

This sequence joins TRBV12-3 or TRBV12-4 and TRBJ2-7, with D perhaps matching TRBD1 (5 bases). The V end was cut by 5 bases, the J end by 6 bases, with 14 bases between. This CDR3 is 13 amino acids long. The CDR3 sequence: CASSTTGKREQYF. In DNA, the CDR3 is TGTGCCAGCAGTACCACAGGAAAGCGCGAGCAGTACTTC.

In the case of this clonotype: One end of the junction varies from germline; a read error may be responsible. V is TRBV2 and J is TRBJ1-6, with a weak D call TRBD1 (5 bases). Germline lookup yields CDR1 SNHLY and CDR2 FYNNEI. The CDR3 is 17 residues long. The CDR3 region is CVSSQNLGTADNSPLHF. The CDR3 DNA is TGTGTCAGCAGCCAAAACCTCGGGACGGCCGATAATTCACCCCTCCACTTT. Full variable domain (outside the CDR3, taken from reference TRBV2 and TRBJ1-6): EPEVTQTPSHQVTQMGQEVILRCVPISNHLYFYWYRQILGQKVEFLVSFYNNEISEKSEIFDDQFSVERPDGSNFTLKIRSTKLEDSAMYFCVSSQNLGTADNSPLHFGNGTRLTVT.